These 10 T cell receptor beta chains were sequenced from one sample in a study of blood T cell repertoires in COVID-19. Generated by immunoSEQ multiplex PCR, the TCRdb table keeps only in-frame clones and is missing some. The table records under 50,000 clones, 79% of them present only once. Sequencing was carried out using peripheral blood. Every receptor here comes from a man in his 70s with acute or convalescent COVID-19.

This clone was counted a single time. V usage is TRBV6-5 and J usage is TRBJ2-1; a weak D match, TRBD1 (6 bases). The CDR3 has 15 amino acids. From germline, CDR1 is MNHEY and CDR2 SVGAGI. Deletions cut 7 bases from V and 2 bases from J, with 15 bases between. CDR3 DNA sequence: TGTGCCAGCAATAGAAACAGGGTAGCCTACAATGAGCAGTTCTTC. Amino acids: CASNRNRVAYNEQFF.

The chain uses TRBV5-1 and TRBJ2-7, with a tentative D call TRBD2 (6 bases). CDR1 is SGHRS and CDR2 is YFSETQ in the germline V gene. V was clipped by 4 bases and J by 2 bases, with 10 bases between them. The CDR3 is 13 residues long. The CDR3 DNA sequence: TGCGCCAGCAGCGGGGGACTTACCTACGAGCAGTACTTC. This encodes CASSGGLTYEQYF.

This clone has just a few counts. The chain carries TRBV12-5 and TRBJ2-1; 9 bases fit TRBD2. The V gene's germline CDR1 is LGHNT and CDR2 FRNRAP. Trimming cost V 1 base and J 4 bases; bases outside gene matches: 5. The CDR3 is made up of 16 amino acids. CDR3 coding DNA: TGTGCTAGTGGTTTGGGTGCGGGAGGGGTATACAATGAGCAGTTCTTC. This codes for CASGLGAGGVYNEQFF.

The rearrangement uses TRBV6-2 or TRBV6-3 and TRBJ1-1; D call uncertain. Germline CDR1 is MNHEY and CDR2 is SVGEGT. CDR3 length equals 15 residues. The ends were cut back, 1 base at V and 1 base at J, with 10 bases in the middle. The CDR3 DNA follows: TGTGCCAGCAGTTACTGGGGAGTCCAGAACACTGAAGCTTTCTTT. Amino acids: CASSYWGVQNTEAFF.

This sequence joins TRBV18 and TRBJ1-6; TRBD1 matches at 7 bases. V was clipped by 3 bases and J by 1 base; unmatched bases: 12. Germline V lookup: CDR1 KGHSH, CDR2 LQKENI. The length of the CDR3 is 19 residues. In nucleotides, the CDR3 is TGTGCCAGCTCACCCAACCAAGGGGGCTTAGGGTCCTATAATTCACCCCTCCACTTT. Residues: CASSPNQGGLGSYNSPLHF.

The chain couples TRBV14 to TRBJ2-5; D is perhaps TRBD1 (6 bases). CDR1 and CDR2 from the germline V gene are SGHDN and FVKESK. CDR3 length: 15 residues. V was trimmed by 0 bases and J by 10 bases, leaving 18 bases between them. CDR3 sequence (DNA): TGTGCCAGCAGCCAAGAGGTGGGGGCCCGTACCGACCAGTACTTC. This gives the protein CASSQEVGARTDQYF.

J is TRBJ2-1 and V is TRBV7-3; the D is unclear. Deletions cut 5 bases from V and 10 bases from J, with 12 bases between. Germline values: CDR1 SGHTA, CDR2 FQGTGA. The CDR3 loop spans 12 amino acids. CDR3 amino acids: CASSPSGEEQFF. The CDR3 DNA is TGTGCCAGCAGCCCCTCAGGTGAAGAGCAGTTCTTC.

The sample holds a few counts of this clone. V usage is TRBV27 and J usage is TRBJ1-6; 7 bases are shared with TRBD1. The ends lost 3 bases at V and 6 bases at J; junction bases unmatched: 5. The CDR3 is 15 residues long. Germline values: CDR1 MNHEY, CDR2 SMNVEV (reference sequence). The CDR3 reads CASSLGRGLNSPLHF. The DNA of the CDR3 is TGTGCCAGCAGTTTGGGTAGGGGGCTTAATTCACCCCTCCACTTT.

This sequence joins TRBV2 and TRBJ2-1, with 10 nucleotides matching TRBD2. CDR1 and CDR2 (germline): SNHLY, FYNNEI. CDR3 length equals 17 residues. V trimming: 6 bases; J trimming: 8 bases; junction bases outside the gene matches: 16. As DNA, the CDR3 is TGTGCCAGCAGAAACACCCTGGGAGCGGGAGGGCCCCATGAGCAGTTCTTC. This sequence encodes CASRNTLGAGGPHEQFF. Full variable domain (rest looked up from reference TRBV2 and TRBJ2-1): EPEVTQTPSHQVTQMGQEVILRCVPISNHLYFYWYRQILGQKVEFLVSFYNNEISEKSEIFDDQFSVERPDGSNFTLKIRSTKLEDSAMYFCASRNTLGAGGPHEQFFGPGTRLTVL.

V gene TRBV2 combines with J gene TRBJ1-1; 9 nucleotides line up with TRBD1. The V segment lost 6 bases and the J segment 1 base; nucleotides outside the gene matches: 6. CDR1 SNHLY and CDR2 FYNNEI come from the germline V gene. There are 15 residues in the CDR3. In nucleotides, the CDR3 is TGTGCCAGCAGGGGAAGGACAGGGGCGAACACTGAAGCTTTCTTT. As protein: CASRGRTGANTEAFF.